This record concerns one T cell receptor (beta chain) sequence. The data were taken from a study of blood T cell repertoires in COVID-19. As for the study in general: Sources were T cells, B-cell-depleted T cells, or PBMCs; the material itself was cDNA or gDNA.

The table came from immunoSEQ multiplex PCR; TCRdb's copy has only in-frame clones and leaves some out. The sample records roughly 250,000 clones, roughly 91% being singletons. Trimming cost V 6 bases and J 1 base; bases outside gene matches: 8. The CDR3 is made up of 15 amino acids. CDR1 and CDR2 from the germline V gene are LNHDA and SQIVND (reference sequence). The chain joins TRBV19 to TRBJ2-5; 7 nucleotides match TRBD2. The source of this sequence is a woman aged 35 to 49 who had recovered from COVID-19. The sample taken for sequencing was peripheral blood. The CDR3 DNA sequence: TGTGCCAGTAGGCATGGGGCTAGCGGCCAAGAGACCCAGTACTTC. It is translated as CASRHGASGQETQYF.